Listed below are T cell receptor beta chains from one sample, sequenced in a study of cytomegalovirus exposure and HLA in healthy donors. The protocol was immunoSEQ multiplex PCR, while the TCRdb copy is restricted to in-frame clones and leaves out a portion. The sample holds under 300,000 clones, around 90% seen once. Sequencing used PBMCs. The receptors derive from a woman under 30 in good health and CMV-seronegative. Both conserved end residues are part of each CDR3. D genes are given only for firm matches.

len	v_gene	j_gene	d_gene	CDR3aa	CDR3nt
15	TRBV7-6	TRBJ2-3	.	CASSARGASTDTQYF	TGTGCCAGCAGCGCTCGGGGGGCCAGCACAGATACGCAGTATTTT
14	TRBV5-6	TRBJ2-7	TRBD1	CASSLADRTYEQYF	TGTGCCAGCAGCTTGGCGGACAGGACCTACGAGCAGTACTTC
18	TRBV9	TRBJ2-2	.	CASSTPTGPVGNTGELFF	TGTGCCAGCAGCACCCCGACAGGACCTGTGGGGAACACCGGGGAGCTGTTTTTT
13	TRBV11-2	TRBJ1-1	.	CASSSAGGTEAFF	TGTGCCAGCAGCTCCGCTGGGGGGACTGAAGCTTTCTTT
13	TRBV19	TRBJ1-2	.	CASSPRGGDGYTF	TGTGCCAGTAGTCCTCGTGGCGGGGACGGCTACACCTTC
17	TRBV9	TRBJ2-2	.	CASSERQADGATGELFF	TGTGCCAGCAGCGAGAGACAGGCCGACGGTGCCACCGGGGAGCTGTTTTTT
16	TRBV28	TRBJ1-3	TRBD1	CASSWIDRGTGNTIYF	TGTGCCAGCAGTTGGATTGACAGGGGGACGGGAAACACCATATATTTT
14	TRBV28	TRBJ1-1	TRBD1	CASTAGTVNTEAFF	TGTGCCAGCACCGCCGGGACAGTGAACACTGAAGCTTTCTTT
14	TRBV28	TRBJ2-7	TRBD1	CASSAGQGNYEQYF	TGTGCCAGCAGCGCGGGACAGGGGAACTACGAGCAGTACTTC
15	TRBV4-1	TRBJ2-5	TRBD2	CASSQPGGPQETQYF	TGCGCCAGCAGCCAACCGGGGGGTCCTCAAGAGACCCAGTACTTC